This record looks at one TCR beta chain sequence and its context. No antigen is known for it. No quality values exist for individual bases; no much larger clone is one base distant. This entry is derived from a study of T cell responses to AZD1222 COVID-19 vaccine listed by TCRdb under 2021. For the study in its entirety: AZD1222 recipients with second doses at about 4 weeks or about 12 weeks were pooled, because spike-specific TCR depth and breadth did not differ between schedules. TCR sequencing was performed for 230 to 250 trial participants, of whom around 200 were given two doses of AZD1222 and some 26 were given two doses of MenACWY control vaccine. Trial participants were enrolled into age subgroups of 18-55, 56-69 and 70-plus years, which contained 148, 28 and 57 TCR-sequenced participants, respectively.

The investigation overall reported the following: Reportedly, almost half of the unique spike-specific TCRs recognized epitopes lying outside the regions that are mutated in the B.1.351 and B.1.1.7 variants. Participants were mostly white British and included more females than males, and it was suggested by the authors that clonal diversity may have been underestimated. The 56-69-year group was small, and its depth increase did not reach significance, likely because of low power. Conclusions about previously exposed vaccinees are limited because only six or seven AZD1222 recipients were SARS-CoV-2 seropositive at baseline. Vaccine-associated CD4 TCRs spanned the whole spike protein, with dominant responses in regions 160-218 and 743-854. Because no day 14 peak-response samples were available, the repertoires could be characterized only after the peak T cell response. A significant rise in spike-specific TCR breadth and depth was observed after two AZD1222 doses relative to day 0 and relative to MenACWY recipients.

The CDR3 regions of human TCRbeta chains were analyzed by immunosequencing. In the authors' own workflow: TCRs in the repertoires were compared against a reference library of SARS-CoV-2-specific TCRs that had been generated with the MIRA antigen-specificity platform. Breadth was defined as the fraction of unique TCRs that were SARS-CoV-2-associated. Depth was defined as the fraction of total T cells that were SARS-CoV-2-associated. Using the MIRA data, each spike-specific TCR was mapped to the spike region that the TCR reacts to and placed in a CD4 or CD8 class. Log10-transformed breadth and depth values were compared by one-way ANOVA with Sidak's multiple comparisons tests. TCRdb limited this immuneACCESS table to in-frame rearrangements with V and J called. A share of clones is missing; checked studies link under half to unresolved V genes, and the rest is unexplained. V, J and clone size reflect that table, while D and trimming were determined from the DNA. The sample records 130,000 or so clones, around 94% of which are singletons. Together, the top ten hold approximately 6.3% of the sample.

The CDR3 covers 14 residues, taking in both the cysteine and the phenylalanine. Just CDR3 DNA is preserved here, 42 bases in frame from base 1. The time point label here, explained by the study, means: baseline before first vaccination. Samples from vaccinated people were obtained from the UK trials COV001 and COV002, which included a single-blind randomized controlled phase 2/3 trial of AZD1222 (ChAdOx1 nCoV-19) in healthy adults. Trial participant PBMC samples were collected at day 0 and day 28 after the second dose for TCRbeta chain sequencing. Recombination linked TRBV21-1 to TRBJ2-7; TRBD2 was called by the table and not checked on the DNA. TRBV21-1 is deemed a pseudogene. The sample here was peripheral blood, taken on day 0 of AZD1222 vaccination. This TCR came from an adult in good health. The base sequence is TGTGCCAGCAGCCGGCGGGACGTTACCTACGAGCAGTACTTC. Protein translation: CASSRRDVTYEQYF.